This is a list of T cell receptor beta chains from one sample in a study of cytomegalovirus exposure and HLA in healthy donors. TCRdb's table, derived via immunoSEQ multiplex PCR, lists solely in-frame clones and lacks some. The sample contains some 150,000 clones, roughly 70% of which appear only once. The sample taken for sequencing was PBMCs. The receptors stem from a man younger than 40 in good health and CMV-seronegative. The CDR3 runs from the conserved cysteine through the conserved F or W. Each record gives: V gene, clone size, D gene, J gene, CDR3 DNA, CDR3 protein. The D gene is left open where the match is weak. Expanded clones are given a class, and other clones once, few, many or no size at all.

TRBV9,-,-,TRBJ1-3,TGTGCCAGCAGCGTAGCTCGTCGAGGGAACACCATATATTTT,CASSVARRGNTIYF
TRBV28,-,TRBD1,TRBJ1-2,TGTGCCAGCAGTCCCGACAGGGCAACGGGCTACACCTTC,CASSPDRATGYTF
TRBV10-3,-,TRBD1,TRBJ1-1,TGTGCCATCAGTGAGTCGACGGACAGGGCTGAAGCTTTCTTT,CAISESTDRAEAFF
TRBV15,once,TRBD2,TRBJ2-7,TGTGCCACCAGCAGAGCCGGGACTAGCGGGTCCAGCTACGAGCAGTACTTC,CATSRAGTSGSSYEQYF
TRBV28,-,-,TRBJ2-5,TGTGCCAGCAGTTTAAGGGGCCAAGAGACCCAGTACTTC,CASSLRGQETQYF
TRBV9,few,TRBD1,TRBJ2-1,TGTGCCAGCAGCGTAGGGGACAGGGACTACAATGAGCAGTTCTTC,CASSVGDRDYNEQFF
TRBV21-1,-,-,TRBJ2-7,TGTGCCTCGAGGCGGGACTACACCTACGAGCAGTACTTC,CASRRDYTYEQYF
TRBV29-1,once,TRBD1,TRBJ1-2,TGCAGCGCTGACAGGGGGCCGGGCTACACCTTC,CSADRGPGYTF
TRBV27,-,-,TRBJ2-7,TGTGCCAGCAGTTTAGAGGGCCTGGGGGGCGAGCAGTACTTC,CASSLEGLGGEQYF
TRBV11-2,-,-,TRBJ1-2,TGTGCCAGCAGCTCGAGCAACAACTATGGCTACACCTTC,CASSSSNNYGYTF
TRBV28,-,TRBD1,TRBJ2-1,TGTGCCAGCAGGACGGACAGGGGAGGTAATGAGCAGTTCTTC,CASRTDRGGNEQFF
TRBV19,-,-,TRBJ2-2,TGTGCCAGTAGTCCTCGGCGACAGGCTAAGAACACCGGGGAGCTGTTTTTT,CASSPRRQAKNTGELFF
TRBV9,-,TRBD2,TRBJ2-7,TGTGCCAGCAGCGAGGGTAGCGGGAGAGCGTACGAGCAGTACTTC,CASSEGSGRAYEQYF
TRBV5-1,-,-,TRBJ2-7,TGCGCCAGCAGCTTGGTCGGCGGGCTGTACTACGAGCAGTACTTC,CASSLVGGLYYEQYF
TRBV14,-,-,TRBJ2-2,TGTGCCAGCAGCCAAGATGCTGGAGCGCGGGAGCTGTTTTTT,CASSQDAGARELFF
TRBV28,-,TRBD1,TRBJ1-1,TGTGCCAGCTATCAGGGGGGTGCGAACACTGAAGCTTTCTTT,CASYQGGANTEAFF
TRBV5-1,-,TRBD2,TRBJ2-3,TGCGCCAGCAGCTTGGTAAGGGCGGGGGGCACCACAGATACGCAGTATTTT,CASSLVRAGGTTDTQYF
TRBV5-6,-,-,TRBJ1-6,TGTGCCAGCAGCTTGGAGCGGCCCTATAATTCACCCCTCCACTTT,CASSLERPYNSPLHF
TRBV5-1,-,-,TRBJ1-3,TGCGCCAGCAGCTCCGGGGGGGGTGGAAACACCATATATTTT,CASSSGGGGNTIYF
TRBV10-3,-,-,TRBJ2-3,TGTGCCATCAGTTTTAATTCAGATACGCAGTATTTT,CAISFNSDTQYF
TRBV29-1,-,-,TRBJ1-1,TGCAGCGTTGGGTCCGGGACAAAGGGACGAACTGAAGCTTTCTTT,CSVGSGTKGRTEAFF
TRBV15,-,-,TRBJ1-1,TGTGCCACCAGCAGAGCTCAGGGTAGGGCTTTCTTT,CATSRAQGRAFF
TRBV6-1,-,-,TRBJ1-3,TGTGCCAGCAGTGAGGGGGGGTTCTCTGGAAACACCATATATTTT,CASSEGGFSGNTIYF
TRBV9,few,TRBD2,TRBJ2-2,TGTGCCAGCAGCGGCCCCCAAATGGGGACTAGATCCACCGGGGAGCTGTTTTTT,CASSGPQMGTRSTGELFF
TRBV27,-,TRBD1,TRBJ2-7,TGTGCCAGCAGTGTCAGACAGGGGACCTACGAGCAGTACTTC,CASSVRQGTYEQYF
TRBV7-2,-,-,TRBJ2-7,TGTGCCAGCAGCTTTTCTACCACTGGCTCCTACGAGCAGTACTTC,CASSFSTTGSYEQYF
TRBV10-3,once,-,TRBJ2-6,TGTGCCATCAGTGAGCCGACTGCGACAGTCTCTGGGGCCAACGTCCTGACTTTC,CAISEPTATVSGANVLTF
TRBV13,few,TRBD2,TRBJ2-7,TGTGCCAGCAGTTCCGCGGGAGCGCCTGAGCAGTACTTC,CASSSAGAPEQYF
TRBV5-1,-,TRBD1,TRBJ2-3,TGCGCCAGCAGCGGGCAGGGGGACATCACAGATACGCAGTATTTT,CASSGQGDITDTQYF
TRBV29-1,-,TRBD1,TRBJ2-1,TGCAGCGTTGAAGAGGGGGACAGGGGTAATGAGCAGTTCTTC,CSVEEGDRGNEQFF
TRBV7-9,few,TRBD2,TRBJ2-7,TGTGCCAGCAGCTTAGCCTTAGCGGGAGGGTTCTACGAGCAGTACTTC,CASSLALAGGFYEQYF
TRBV7-2,-,TRBD1,TRBJ1-1,TGTGCCAGCAGCGTGGACAGGGGGAACACTGAAGCTTTCTTT,CASSVDRGNTEAFF
TRBV29-1,-,-,TRBJ2-5,TGCAGCGTTGTCTCCCTGCAAGAGACCCAGTACTTC,CSVVSLQETQYF
TRBV15,-,-,TRBJ2-7,TGTGCCACCAGCAGAGATACTGTACGCTACGAGCAGTACTTC,CATSRDTVRYEQYF
TRBV6-5,-,-,TRBJ2-1,TGTGCCAGCAGTAAGGACAGGGAGGGGGGCAATGAGCAGTTCTTC,CASSKDREGGNEQFF
TRBV23-1,-,-,TRBJ1-5,TGCGCCAGCAGTCGGTGTCCGGGGTTCTACAATCAGCCCCAGCATTTT,CASSRCPGFYNQPQHF
TRBV7-6,-,TRBD1,TRBJ2-7,TGTGCCAGCAGCTCTCTTACCAGGAGGGAAACCGGACAGGGGCTGTACGAGCAGTACTTC,CASSSLTRRETGQGLYEQYF
TRBV27,-,-,TRBJ1-5,TGTGCCAGCAGTTTACTACGGGGCAATCAGCCCCAGCATTTT,CASSLLRGNQPQHF
TRBV5-5,-,-,TRBJ1-4,TGTGCCAGCAGCTTGGGGCAGGGAAAAGAAAAACTGTTTTTT,CASSLGQGKEKLFF
TRBV2,-,-,TRBJ1-5,TGTGCCAGCCGCTGGGGGGGGAATCAGCCCCAGCATTTT,CASRWGGNQPQHF
TRBV7-9,few,-,TRBJ2-1,TGTGCCAGCACCACCCGATTTGCGGACAATGAGCAGTTCTTC,CASTTRFADNEQFF
TRBV2,-,TRBD2,TRBJ2-5,TGTGCCAGCAGTCTAGCGGGGGATGGGGAAGAGACCCAGTACTTC,CASSLAGDGEETQYF
TRBV5-1,-,TRBD2,TRBJ2-2,TGCGCCAGCAGCTTGGCCCTATCTAGCGGGGGGGCGAACACCGGGGAGCTGTTTTTT,CASSLALSSGGANTGELFF
TRBV7-9,-,-,TRBJ1-1,TGTGCCAGCAGCTTAGCTAGAGAAAACACTGAAGCTTTCTTT,CASSLARENTEAFF
TRBV5-8,-,-,TRBJ2-7,TGTGCCAGCAGCTTGGGTGGACCTGAGGGGCAGTACTTC,CASSLGGPEGQYF
TRBV5-1,few,TRBD2,TRBJ2-7,TGCGCCAGCAGCTCCGGGGGGGGAAACTACGAGCAGTACTTC,CASSSGGGNYEQYF
TRBV30,-,TRBD1,TRBJ2-1,TGTGCCTGGACGCGGACAGGGTACTACAATGAGCAGTTCTTC,CAWTRTGYYNEQFF
TRBV10-3,-,TRBD1,TRBJ1-5,TGTGCCATCAGTGGCTCAGGGGGCAAGCAGCCCCAGCATTTT,CAISGSGGKQPQHF
TRBV6-5,-,-,TRBJ1-2,TGTGCCAGCAGTTTGATGCTGGCAAACTATGGCTACACCTTC,CASSLMLANYGYTF
TRBV28,few,TRBD1,TRBJ1-2,TGTGCCAGCAGTTCCGGGGACAGAGAGGGAAGCCTGGGGGGCTACACCTTC,CASSSGDREGSLGGYTF
TRBV7-6,-,TRBD1,TRBJ1-5,TGTGCCAGCAGCCAAACAGGGGTATTCAATCAGCCCCAGCATTTT,CASSQTGVFNQPQHF
TRBV4-1,-,-,TRBJ1-4,TGCGCCAGCAGCCAAGAGGAGGGACTAACTAATGAAAAACTGTTTTTT,CASSQEEGLTNEKLFF
TRBV28,-,TRBD2,TRBJ2-5,TGTGCCAGCAGTTTCCGCGGGGGGGCCGAAGAGACCCAGTACTTC,CASSFRGGAEETQYF
TRBV11-2,-,TRBD2,TRBJ2-7,TGTGCCAGCAGCCCCGGGGGGAGGGTTTCCGGGGACGAGCAGTACTTC,CASSPGGRVSGDEQYF
TRBV7-6,-,TRBD1,TRBJ1-3,TGTGCCAGCAGCAAACAGGGGGCAGGCTCTGGAAACACCATATATTTT,CASSKQGAGSGNTIYF
TRBV6-6,-,TRBD1,TRBJ1-1,TGTGCCAGCAGTAACGGACAGGGAGACACTGAAGCTTTCTTT,CASSNGQGDTEAFF
TRBV28,once,-,TRBJ2-6,TGTGCCAGCAGTTTACTGGACAGCTCTGGGGCCAACGGCCTGACTTTC,CASSLLDSSGANGLTF
TRBV30,-,TRBD1,TRBJ2-7,TGTGCCTGGAGTGATGGACAGGGTCCCTACGAGCAGTACTTC,CAWSDGQGPYEQYF
TRBV28,-,-,TRBJ1-2,TGTGCCAGCAGTTTAGTGCCTCAGGGGACCTATGGCTACACCTTC,CASSLVPQGTYGYTF
TRBV28,-,-,TRBJ2-6,TGTGCCAGCAGTCTCTCTGGGGCCAACGTCCTGACTTTC,CASSLSGANVLTF